These 10 T cell receptor beta chains were sequenced from one sample in a study of siplizumab effects on memory and regulatory T cells. Clones were sequenced by immunoSEQ multiplex PCR, and TCRdb holds only the in-frame ones, with some missing. This table has about 100,000 clones, approximately 93% appearing once. The specimen was Tregs sorted from blood. The receptors derive from a human donor in good health.

The rearrangement links TRBV7-6 to TRBJ2-7, with TRBD2 identical over 10 bases. The CDR3 is 15 residues long. The trim removed 1 base at V and 3 bases at J, leaving 3 bases unmatched. The germline CDR1 and CDR2 sequences are SGHVS and FNYEAQ. CDR3 region: CASSLEASGSYEQYF. The CDR3 nucleotides read TGTGCCAGCAGCTTAGAGGCTAGCGGGAGCTACGAGCAGTACTTC.

The chain recombines TRBV2 with TRBJ2-3; D may be TRBD1 (5 bases). With 8 bases removed from V and 3 bases from J, the gap between germline ends came to 12 bases. This CDR3 has 13 amino acids. From germline, CDR1 is SNHLY and CDR2 FYNNEI. The CDR3 DNA sequence: TGTGCCAGCTTTGGGCAGGGAACAGATACGCAGTATTTT. As protein: CASFGQGTDTQYF.

J is TRBJ1-2 and V is TRBV27, with a tentative D call TRBD1 (5 bases). CDR3 length equals 13 residues. Trimming removed 5 bases from V and 6 bases from J, with 13 bases in between. Germline assignment: CDR1 MNHEY and CDR2 SMNVEV (reference sequence). In nucleotides, the CDR3 is TGTGCCAGCAGTCCCCTCGGGGCGGATGGCTACACCTTC. It specifies CASSPLGADGYTF.

The chain has TRBV19 and TRBJ1-1; D is perhaps TRBD1 (5 bases). Germline V gene data show CDR1 as LNHDA and CDR2 as SQIVND (reference sequence). Trimming pared 7 bases from V and 1 base from J, leaving 10 bases between. The CDR3 consists of 13 residues. This CDR3 reads CASIGTGNTEAFF. The CDR3 nucleotides read TGTGCCAGTATAGGGACGGGGAACACTGAAGCTTTCTTT. The full variable domain, in which reference TRBV19 and TRBJ1-1 provide the parts outside the CDR3, is DGGITQSPKYLFRKEGQNVTLSCEQNLNHDAMYWYRQDPGQGLRLIYYSQIVNDFQKGDIAEGYSVSREKKESFPLTVTSAQKNPTAFYLCASIGTGNTEAFFGQGTRLTVV.

This sequence joins TRBV5-4 and TRBJ2-5, with 8 positions matching TRBD2. Matching the DNA end better, TRBJ2-7 makes the J call doubtful. The germline CDR1 and CDR2 sequences are SGHNT and YYREEE (reference sequence). CDR3 length: 14 amino acids. CDR3 sequence reads: CASSLAGVVYEQYF. CDR3 DNA: TGTGCCAGCAGCTTAGCGGGAGTTGTCTACGAGCAGTACTTC.

The chain employs TRBV5-1 and TRBJ2-3, with D maybe TRBD2 (6 bases). This CDR3 is built from 15 residues. Trimming stripped 5 bases from V and 2 bases from J, with 15 bases between. The germline CDR1 and CDR2 sequences are SGHRS and YFSETQ. CDR3 sequence reads: CASRAGTPITDTQYF. The DNA for the CDR3 is TGCGCCAGCAGGGCTGGGACTCCTATCACAGATACGCAGTATTTT.

This chain links TRBV14 with TRBJ2-7; D call uncertain. Trimming stripped 2 bases from V and 3 bases from J, with 8 bases between. The V gene's germline CDR1 is SGHDN and CDR2 FVKESK. The CDR3 runs to 13 residues. The CDR3 nucleotides are TGTGCCAGCAGCCAACGGAGTCGCTACGAGCAGTACTTC. It translates to CASSQRSRYEQYF.

This sequence joins TRBV5-4 and TRBJ2-7; D is unresolved. Deletions cut 0 bases from V and 6 bases from J, with 7 bases between. The V gene's germline CDR1 is SGHNT and CDR2 YYREEE (reference sequence). The CDR3 consists of 12 residues. CDR3 loop: CASSLESSEQYF. In DNA form, the CDR3 reads TGTGCCAGCAGCTTGGAATCATCCGAGCAGTACTTC.

The chain combines TRBV5-6 with TRBJ2-3; 8 positions match TRBD1. CDR1 SGHDT and CDR2 YYEEEE come from the germline V gene. V shed 2 bases and J 13 bases; nucleotides not matched to a gene: 12. The CDR3 length is 14 residues. The CDR3: CASSFIRRAGGEYF. The CDR3 DNA follows: TGTGCCAGCAGCTTTATTCGGAGGGCAGGGGGCGAGTATTTT. Using reference TRBV5-6 and TRBJ2-3 for the parts outside the CDR3, the full variable domain is DAGVTQSPTHLIKTRGQQVTLRCSPKSGHDTVSWYQQALGQGPQFIFQYYEEEERQRGNFPDRFSGHQFPNYSSELNVNALLLGDSALYLCASSFIRRAGGEYFGPGTRLTVL.

This clone was seen a handful of times. The rearrangement uses TRBV4-2 and TRBJ1-2, with D possibly TRBD1 on 5 matching bases. Trimming pared 1 base from V and 5 bases from J, leaving 8 bases between. Germline CDR1 reads LGHNA; CDR2 reads YNFKEQ. The CDR3 is made up of 13 amino acids. The DNA of the CDR3 is TGTGCCAGCAGCCAAGTGGACACGTATGGCTACACCTTC. It is translated as CASSQVDTYGYTF.